This is a list of T cell receptor beta chains from one sample in a study of CD8 T cells in Susac syndrome. TCRdb processed the immunoSEQ multiplex PCR reads anew with MiXCR; each CDR3 protein has one entry. The repertoire holds around 45,000 distinct CDR3 sequences, with more than 85% as singletons. Sequenced: CD8+ T cells from PBMCs. The receptors shown here come from a human donor in good health. Each CDR3 is given with its conserved first and last residue. The D gene is left open where the match is weak. Size is stated for part of the rows, as once, few or many counts, or as a class when the clone is expanded.

cdr3_aa cdr3_nt d_call clone_size j_call v_call
CASSLQSEDYEQYF TGTGCCAGCAGCTTACAGTCAGAGGACTACGAGCAGTACTTC . . TRBJ2-7 TRBV7-9
CATSEWSGSPGNTIYF TGTGCCACCAGCGAGTGGTCAGGGAGTCCTGGAAACACCATATATTTT . once TRBJ1-3 TRBV15
CASSTQNVGYEQFF TGTGCCAGCAGCACACAGAACGTAGGGTATGAGCAGTTCTTC . . TRBJ2-1 TRBV11-2
CASSLAGSGYEQYF TGTGCCAGCAGCTTAGCGGGTAGCGGCTACGAGCAGTACTTC . few TRBJ2-7 TRBV7-6
CASSQGENTGELFF TGTGCCAGCAGCCAGGGGGAGAACACCGGGGAGCTGTTTTTT . . TRBJ2-2 TRBV3-1
CSVEGTSFPVGSYNEQFF TGCAGCGTTGAGGGGACTAGCTTCCCGGTGGGCTCCTACAATGAGCAGTTCTTC TRBD2 . TRBJ2-1 TRBV29-1
CATSDSRQSNTGELFF TGTGCCACCAGTGATTCCCGACAGTCGAACACCGGGGAGCTGTTTTTT . . TRBJ2-2 TRBV24-1
CASSPPGPAHYGYTF TGTGCCAGCAGCCCCCCAGGCCCGGCACACTATGGCTACACCTTC . . TRBJ1-2 TRBV7-9
CSVASGRGYNEQFF TGCAGCGTGGCTAGCGGGAGAGGCTACAATGAGCAGTTCTTC TRBD2 once TRBJ2-1 TRBV29-1
CASSQKRPGPERGEAFF TGCGCCAGCAGTCAAAAGCGGCCGGGGCCTGAAAGGGGTGAAGCTTTCTTT . . TRBJ1-1 TRBV23-1
CSVPVTGSYNEQFF TGCAGCGTCCCAGTGACTGGCTCCTACAATGAGCAGTTCTTC . . TRBJ2-1 TRBV29-1
CSVVTSGSYIQYF TGCAGCGTTGTGACTAGCGGGAGTTACATTCAGTACTTC TRBD2 . TRBJ2-4 TRBV29-1
CASSPQGPSYNEQFF TGTGCCAGCAGCCCTCAAGGTCCGTCCTACAATGAGCAGTTCTTC . . TRBJ2-1 TRBV7-8
CASSDGGLAGSNEQFF TGTGCCAGCAGTGACGGAGGACTAGCGGGGTCCAATGAGCAGTTCTTC TRBD2 . TRBJ2-1 TRBV6-4
CASSRSSYEQYF TGTGCCAGCAGTCGTTCCTCCTACGAGCAGTACTTC . . TRBJ2-7 TRBV2
CSVAAAGAYEQYF TGCAGCGTTGCCGCAGCGGGCGCCTACGAGCAGTACTTC . . TRBJ2-7 TRBV29-1
CATSSTISETQYF TGTGCCACCAGCAGCACAATCTCGGAGACCCAGTACTTC . . TRBJ2-5 TRBV15
CSVEDFADFGNTIYF TGCAGCGTTGAAGATTTTGCAGACTTCGGAAACACCATATATTTT . . TRBJ1-3 TRBV29-1
CASSFGSEQFF TGTGCCAGCAGCTTCGGCAGTGAGCAGTTCTTC . . TRBJ2-1 TRBV7-6
CASSGGYEQYF TGTGCCAGCAGTGGGGGCTACGAGCAGTACTTC . . TRBJ2-7 TRBV2
CATTGSSYEQYF TGTGCCACGACCGGGTCATCCTACGAGCAGTACTTC . . TRBJ2-7 TRBV11-2
CASSLQQVTEAFF TGTGCCAGCAGCTTGCAGCAGGTGACTGAAGCTTTCTTT . . TRBJ1-1 TRBV5-6
CASSYGELGEKPQHF TGTGCCAGCAGTTATGGGGAGTTAGGCGAAAAGCCCCAGCATTTT . . TRBJ1-5 TRBV12-3/TRBV12-4
CASSEGGLGETQYF TGTGCCAGCAGTGAGGGGGGGCTCGGAGAGACCCAGTACTTC . once TRBJ2-5 TRBV2
CASSWGGTSGTGELFF TGTGCCAGCAGCTGGGGGGGGACCTCGGGCACCGGGGAGCTGTTTTTT TRBD2 . TRBJ2-2 TRBV27
CASSSSSGNTIYF TGTGCCAGCAGCTCATCCTCTGGAAACACCATATATTTT . . TRBJ1-3 TRBV7-9
CATSEPPGQTSGANVLTF TGTGCCACCAGTGAGCCTCCGGGACAGACCTCTGGGGCCAACGTCCTGACTTTC TRBD1 . TRBJ2-6 TRBV24-1
CASSDGGRSNEQFF TGTGCCAGTTCCGACGGCGGGAGGTCCAATGAGCAGTTCTTC TRBD2 . TRBJ2-1 TRBV27
CASSIGAERNYGYTF TGTGCCAGCAGTATCGGGGCAGAGAGAAACTATGGCTACACCTTC . once TRBJ1-2 TRBV2
CASSIESGGDEKLFF TGCGCCAGCAGCATAGAATCCGGAGGTGATGAAAAACTGTTTTTT . . TRBJ1-4 TRBV5-1
CASSQKEGSANKQFF TGCGCCAGCAGCCAAAAAGAGGGCTCGGCAAATAAGCAGTTCTTC . . TRBJ2-1 TRBV4-1
CSASPYRGKGETQYF TGCAGTGCCTCCCCATACAGGGGAAAGGGAGAGACCCAGTACTTC TRBD1 . TRBJ2-5 TRBV20-1
CAISEPSGTQYF TGTGCCATCAGTGAACCCAGCGGGACCCAGTACTTC . once TRBJ2-5 TRBV10-3
CASNLAGPGYYEQYF TGTGCCAGCAACTTAGCGGGACCGGGTTACTACGAGCAGTACTTC TRBD2 . TRBJ2-7 TRBV28
CASSLGVEAFF TGTGCCAGCAGCTTAGGGGTTGAAGCTTTCTTT . . TRBJ1-1 TRBV5-4
CSGYLQGSQFF TGCAGCGGGTACCTCCAGGGGAGCCAGTTCTTC . . TRBJ2-1 TRBV29-1
CASSLVRAGETQYF TGTGCCAGCAGTTTGGTGAGGGCCGGGGAGACCCAGTACTTC . . TRBJ2-5 TRBV28
CASTWGSQPQHF TGTGCCAGCACCTGGGGATCCCAGCCCCAGCATTTT . . TRBJ1-5 TRBV2
CSVAGVGHEQYF TGCAGCGTGGCAGGGGTGGGCCACGAGCAGTACTTC . . TRBJ2-7 TRBV29-1
CSVEGGQGNYGYTF TGCAGCGTTGAAGGAGGACAGGGGAACTATGGCTACACCTTC TRBD1 once TRBJ1-2 TRBV29-1
CASSPWEVDTGELFF TGTGCCAGTAGCCCCTGGGAAGTCGACACCGGGGAGCTGTTTTTT . . TRBJ2-2 TRBV19
CASSMAWTSGRNSYNEQFF TGTGCCAGTAGTATGGCTTGGACTAGCGGGAGAAACTCCTACAATGAGCAGTTCTTC TRBD2 . TRBJ2-1 TRBV19
CASSQEVSGDIQYF TGTGCCAGCAGCCAAGAGGTTTCAGGAGACATTCAGTACTTC . once TRBJ2-4 TRBV3-1
CASSIYGRSTDTQYF TGTGCCAGTAGTATCTACGGGAGGAGCACAGATACGCAGTATTTT TRBD2 . TRBJ2-3 TRBV19
CASSQARGLNTGELFF TGCGCCAGCAGCCAAGCCCGGGGGCTGAACACCGGGGAGCTGTTTTTT . . TRBJ2-2 TRBV4-1
CASSLGPRGTEAFF TGTGCCAGCAGCTTAGGGCCCAGGGGGACTGAAGCTTTCTTT TRBD1 . TRBJ1-1 TRBV7-2
CSVMTGALYNEQFF TGCAGCGTTATGACAGGGGCTCTATACAATGAGCAGTTCTTC TRBD1 . TRBJ2-1 TRBV29-1
CSVDGGEGYEQYF TGCAGCGTTGACGGAGGGGAAGGCTACGAGCAGTACTTC . . TRBJ2-7 TRBV29-1